This T cell receptor beta chain was sequenced in a study of T cell responses to AZD1222 COVID-19 vaccine. This CDR3 has 16 residues. Trimming took off 4 bases at V and 10 bases at J, with 20 bases between the two ends. Germline lookup yields CDR1 LNHDA and CDR2 SQIVND (reference sequence). Assay used: immunoSEQ multiplex PCR; TCRdb lists only in-frame clones, some missing. The sample has under 150,000 clones; roughly 93% are singletons. The starting material was peripheral blood, obtained on day 0 of AZD1222 vaccination. This TCR was sampled from an adult in good health. The chain employs TRBV19 and TRBJ1-6, with TRBD1 as a possible D gene (6 bases). CDR3 DNA: TGTGCCAGTAGTACCCAGCACAGGGAAGGGTACTCACCCCTCCACTTT. It yields the protein CASSTQHREGYSPLHF.